One sample yielded the 16 T cell receptor beta chains listed below, sequenced in a study of T cells after yellow fever vaccination. One entry per CDR3 protein results from TCRdb running MiXCR on the 5' RACE reads. The table has some 250,000 distinct CDR3 sequences, approximately 3.8% seen once; the top ten hold approximately 18%. The input for sequencing was PBMCs, taken 15 days after the yellow fever booster vaccination. The receptors stem from a young man who received the YFV17D yellow fever vaccine.

This clonotype was detected only a few times. The gene calls are TRBV4-3 and TRBJ2-1; D unclear. Trimming took off 0 bases at V and 3 bases at J, with 9 bases between the two ends. Germline CDR1 is LGHNA and CDR2 is YSLEER. The CDR3 runs to 15 residues. The DNA of the CDR3 is TGCGCCAGCAGCCAAGAGCCGGAAAACTACAATGAGCAGTTCTTC. Its translation is CASSQEPENYNEQFF.

This clonotype was observed many times. The V and J genes are TRBV5-1 and TRBJ2-7; possible D gene TRBD2, 5 bases. The CDR3 runs 13 residues. The V gene lost 4 bases and the J gene lost 7 bases, with 15 bases spanning the gap. Looked up from germline, CDR1 is SGHRS and CDR2 is YFSETQ. The CDR3 region is CASSPRVPGEQYF. The CDR3 bases are TGCGCCAGCAGCCCGAGGGTGCCGGGGGAGCAGTACTTC.

Ten or more counts support this clonotype. The genes are TRBV7-3 and TRBJ2-1; D unresolved. Germline loops: CDR1 SGHTA, CDR2 FQGTGA. V lost 5 bases and J lost 0, with 8 bases in between. The CDR3 is 14 residues long. CDR3 sequence: CASSPQSSYNEQFF. CDR3 DNA: TGTGCCAGCAGCCCCCAGAGCTCCTACAATGAGCAGTTCTTC.

The chain employs TRBV10-1 and TRBJ2-5; a weak D match, TRBD2 (6 bases). Germline values: CDR1 WNHNN, CDR2 SYGVQD (reference sequence). The CDR3 loop spans 13 amino acids. Trimming stripped 1 base from V and 5 bases from J, with 8 bases between. CDR3 nucleotide sequence: TGCGCCAGCAGTGAGTTCCGGGAGGAGACCCAGTACTTC. Protein sequence: CASSEFREETQYF.

This clonotype has a count of ten or more. The chain links TRBV4-3 to TRBJ2-7; D might be TRBD1 (6 bases). V lost 6 bases, J lost 5 bases, and 20 bases lay in between. This CDR3 is built from 15 residues. Looked up from germline, CDR1 is LGHNA and CDR2 is YSLEER. CDR3 sequence (DNA): TGCGCCAGCAGGAGATGGGACAAGGCGTGGGACGAGCAGTACTTC. Translated: CASRRWDKAWDEQYF.

In this sample, this clonotype turned up many times. J is TRBJ2-1 and V is TRBV4-3; 8 bases agree with TRBD2. The CDR3 is made up of 17 amino acids. Germline lookup yields CDR1 LGHNA and CDR2 YSLEER. With 0 bases clipped from V and 4 bases from J, the junction kept 8 bases outside the gene matches. For the CDR3, the DNA is TGCGCCAGCAGCCAAGACATCAGCGGGGGTGTATACAATGAGCAGTTCTTC. Translation gives CASSQDISGGVYNEQFF.

This clonotype was counted ten times or more. The J gene is TRBJ1-1, the V gene TRBV6-6, with D hard to call. Germline CDR1 MNHNY, CDR2 SVGAGI (reference sequence). This CDR3 contains 14 residues. Trimming pared 5 bases from V and 0 bases from J, leaving 10 bases between. In nucleotides, the CDR3 is TGTGCCAGCAGTATGGGAGTCATGAACACTGAAGCTTTCTTT. Amino acid sequence: CASSMGVMNTEAFF.

This clonotype was seen repeatedly, ten times or more. The chain carries TRBV9 and TRBJ2-1; 7 nucleotides agree with TRBD2. Trimming took 2 bases from V and 7 from J; bases not matched to a gene: 3. This CDR3 is built from 13 residues. Germline CDR1 is SGDLS and CDR2 is YYNGEE. Here the CDR3 reads CASSVWGGNEQFF. As DNA, the CDR3 is TGTGCCAGCAGCGTTTGGGGGGGGAATGAGCAGTTCTTC.

The rearrangement joins TRBV20-1 to TRBJ2-7; D may be TRBD1 (6 bases). CDR1 is DFQATT, CDR2 SNEGSKA, per germline (reference sequence). This CDR3 is 13 amino acids long. V was shortened by 3 bases and J by 6 bases, with 15 bases between the two germline ends. The CDR3 bases are TGCAGTGCTAGGTCCAGGGGTTTGGGCGAGCAGTACGTC. It encodes CSARSRGLGEQYV.

This clonotype appeared many times. The chain employs TRBV19 and TRBJ2-1; D might be TRBD1 (5 bases). Trimming removed 8 bases at V and 7 bases at J, with 21 bases between. Germline V lookup: CDR1 LNHDA, CDR2 SQIVND (reference sequence). This CDR3 is built from 15 residues. CDR3 DNA sequence: TGTGCCAGTTCGGACACATATTACATTTTGAATGAGCAGTTCTTC. Protein product: CASSDTYYILNEQFF.

This clonotype was detected many times. The V call is TRBV5-1, the J call TRBJ1-5; D is uncertain. Trimming removed 0 bases at V and 7 bases at J, with 11 bases between. The CDR3 is made up of 14 amino acids. The germline V gene has CDR1 SGHRS and CDR2 YFSETQ. The CDR3 nucleotides read TGCGCCAGCAGCTTGGAGGCGACGGGACAGCCCCAGCATTTT. It yields the protein CASSLEATGQPQHF.

This clonotype was found many times. The J gene is TRBJ2-3, the V gene TRBV5-1, with TRBD1 matching over 9 bases. This CDR3 is 15 amino acids long. Per germline, CDR1 SGHRS and CDR2 YFSETQ. With V trimmed by 4 bases and J by 2 bases, 5 bases remained unmatched. CDR3 sequence reads: CASSRRDRATDTQYF. The DNA of the CDR3 is TGCGCCAGCAGCCGCCGGGACAGGGCCACAGATACGCAGTATTTT.

This sequence joins TRBV21-1 and TRBJ1-5; the DNA was not compared with TRBD1, the D call given in the table. TRBV21-1 is given as a pseudogene. There are 15 residues in the CDR3. In nucleotides, the CDR3 is TGTGCCAGCAGCAAAGAGGACAGGTGGAATCAGCCCCAGCATTTT. It encodes CASSKEDRWNQPQHF.

V is TRBV12-3 or TRBV12-4 and J is TRBJ1-2, with D tentatively TRBD1 (6 bases). Between the trimmed V and J ends, which lost 6 bases and 6 bases, there was a span of 17 bases. CDR3 length: 14 residues. CDR3 coding DNA: TGTGCCAGCAGCACACAGACAGGCTTGCATGGCTACACCTTC. Protein: CASSTQTGLHGYTF.

This clonotype was seen repeatedly, ten times or more. Written as DNA, the CDR3 is TGTGCCAGCAGCCAGACAGGCTACGAGCAGTACGTC. Translated, it gives CASSQTGYEQYV. The chain uses TRBV7-9 and TRBJ2-7; possible D gene TRBD1, 6 bases. CDR3 size: 12 residues. Germline assignment: CDR1 SEHNR and CDR2 FQNEAQ (reference sequence). Trimming took off 5 bases at V and 3 bases at J, with 8 bases between the two ends.

The chain carries TRBV7-9 and TRBJ2-2, with a weak D call TRBD2 (5 bases). The V end lost 3 bases, the J end lost 4 bases, and 9 bases lay between the germline ends. The V gene's germline CDR1 is SEHNR and CDR2 FQNEAQ (reference sequence). The CDR3 runs to 14 residues. The CDR3 sequence is CASSFVGGTGELFF. CDR3 DNA: TGTGCCAGCAGCTTCGTCGGAGGCACCGGGGAGCTGTTTTTT.